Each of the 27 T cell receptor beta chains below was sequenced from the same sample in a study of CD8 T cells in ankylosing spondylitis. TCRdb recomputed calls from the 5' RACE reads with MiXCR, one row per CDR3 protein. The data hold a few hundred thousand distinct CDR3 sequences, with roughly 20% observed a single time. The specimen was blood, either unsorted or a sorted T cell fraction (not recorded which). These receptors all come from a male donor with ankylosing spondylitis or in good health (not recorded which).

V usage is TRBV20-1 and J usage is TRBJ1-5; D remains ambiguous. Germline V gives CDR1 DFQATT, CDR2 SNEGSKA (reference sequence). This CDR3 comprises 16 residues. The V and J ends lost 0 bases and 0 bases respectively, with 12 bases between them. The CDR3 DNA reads TGCAGTGCTAGAGAAGGGTCTTATTATAGCAATCAGCCCCAGCATTTT. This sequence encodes CSAREGSYYSNQPQHF.

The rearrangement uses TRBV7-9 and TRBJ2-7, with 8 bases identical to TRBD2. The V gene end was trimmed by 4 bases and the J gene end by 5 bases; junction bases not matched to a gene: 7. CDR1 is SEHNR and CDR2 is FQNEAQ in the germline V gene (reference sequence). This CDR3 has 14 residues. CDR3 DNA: TGTGCCAGCAGCTCCCCGGGGGGGGGTCACGAGCAGTACTTC. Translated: CASSSPGGGHEQYF.

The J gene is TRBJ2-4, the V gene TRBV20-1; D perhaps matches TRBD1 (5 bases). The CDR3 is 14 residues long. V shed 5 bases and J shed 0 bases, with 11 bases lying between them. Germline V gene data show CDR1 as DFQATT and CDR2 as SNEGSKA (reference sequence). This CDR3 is CSAELTVAKNIQYF. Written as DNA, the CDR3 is TGCAGTGCTGAATTGACAGTAGCCAAAAACATTCAGTACTTC.

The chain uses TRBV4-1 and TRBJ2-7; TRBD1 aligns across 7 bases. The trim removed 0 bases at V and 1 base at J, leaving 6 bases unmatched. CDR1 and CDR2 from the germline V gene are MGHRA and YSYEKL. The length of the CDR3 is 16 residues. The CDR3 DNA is TGCGCCAGCAGCCAAGATCGGGACAGAGCATCCTACGAGCAGTACTTC. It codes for CASSQDRDRASYEQYF.

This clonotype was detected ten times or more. DNA for the CDR3: TGCGCCAGCAGCCAGGCCAGCGGGAGCTCCTACAATGAGCAGTTCTTC. Its protein is CASSQASGSSYNEQFF. This chain uses TRBV4-1 with TRBJ2-1, with 8 bases that match TRBD2. CDR1 is MGHRA, CDR2 YSYEKL, per germline. This CDR3 contains 16 residues. V shed 3 bases and J 0 bases; nucleotides not matched to a gene: 4.

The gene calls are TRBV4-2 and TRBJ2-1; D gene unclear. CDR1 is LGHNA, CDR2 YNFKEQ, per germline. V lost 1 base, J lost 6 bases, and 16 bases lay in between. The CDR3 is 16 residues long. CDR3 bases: TGTGCCAGCAGCCAAGTATTCATTGGGGTTTTCAATGAGCAGTTCTTC. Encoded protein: CASSQVFIGVFNEQFF.

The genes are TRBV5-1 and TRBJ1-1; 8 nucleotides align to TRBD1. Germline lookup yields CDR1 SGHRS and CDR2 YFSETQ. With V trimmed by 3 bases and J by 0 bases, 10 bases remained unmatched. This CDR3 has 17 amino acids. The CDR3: CASSSDRVGAMNTEAFF. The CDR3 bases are TGCGCCAGCAGCTCGGACAGGGTTGGCGCTATGAACACTGAAGCTTTCTTT.

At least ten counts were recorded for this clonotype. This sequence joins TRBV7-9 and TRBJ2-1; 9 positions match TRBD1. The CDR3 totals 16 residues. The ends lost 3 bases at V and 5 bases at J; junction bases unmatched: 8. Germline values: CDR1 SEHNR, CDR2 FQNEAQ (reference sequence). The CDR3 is CASSFWRDRVDNEQFF. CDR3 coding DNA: TGTGCCAGCAGCTTTTGGAGGGACAGGGTTGACAATGAGCAGTTCTTC.

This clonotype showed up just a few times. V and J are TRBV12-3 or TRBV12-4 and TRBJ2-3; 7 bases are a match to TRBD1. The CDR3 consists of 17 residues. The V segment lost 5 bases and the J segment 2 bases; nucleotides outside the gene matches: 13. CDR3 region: CASSPRDSSFLTDTQYF. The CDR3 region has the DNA TGTGCCAGCAGTCCTCGGGACAGTTCGTTTCTCACAGATACGCAGTATTTT.

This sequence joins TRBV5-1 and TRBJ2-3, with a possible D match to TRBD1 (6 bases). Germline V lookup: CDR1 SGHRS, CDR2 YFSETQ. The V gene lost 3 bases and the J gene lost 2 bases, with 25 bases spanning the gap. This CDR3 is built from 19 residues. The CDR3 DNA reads TGCGCCAGCAGCTCAGCAACCGGGACACCTTCAATTTTCACAGATACGCAGTATTTT. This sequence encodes CASSSATGTPSIFTDTQYF.

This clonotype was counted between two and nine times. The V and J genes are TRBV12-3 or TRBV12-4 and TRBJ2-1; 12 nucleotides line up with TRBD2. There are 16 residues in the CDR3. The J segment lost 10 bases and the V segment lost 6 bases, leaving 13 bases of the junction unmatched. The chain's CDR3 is CASSLSTSGGTWEQFF. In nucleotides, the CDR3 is TGTGCCAGCAGCCTCTCCACTAGCGGGGGGACCTGGGAGCAGTTCTTC.

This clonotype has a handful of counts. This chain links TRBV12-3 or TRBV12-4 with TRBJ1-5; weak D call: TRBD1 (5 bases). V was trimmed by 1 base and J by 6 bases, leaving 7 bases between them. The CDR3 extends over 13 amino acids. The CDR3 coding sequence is TGTGCCAGCAGTTTAGGGGGGACTCAGCCCCAGCATTTT. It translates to CASSLGGTQPQHF.

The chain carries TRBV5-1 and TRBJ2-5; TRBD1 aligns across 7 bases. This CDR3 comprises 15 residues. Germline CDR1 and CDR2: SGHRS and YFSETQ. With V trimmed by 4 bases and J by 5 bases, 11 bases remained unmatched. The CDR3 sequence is CASSKREGGAETQYF. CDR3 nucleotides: TGCGCCAGCAGCAAACGGGAAGGGGGCGCGGAGACCCAGTACTTC.

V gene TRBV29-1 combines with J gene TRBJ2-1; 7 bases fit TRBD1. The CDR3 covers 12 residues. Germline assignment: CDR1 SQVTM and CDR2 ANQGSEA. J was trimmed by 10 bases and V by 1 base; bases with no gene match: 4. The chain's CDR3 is CSVEADRKEQFF. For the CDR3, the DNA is TGCAGCGTTGAAGCGGACAGGAAGGAGCAGTTCTTC.

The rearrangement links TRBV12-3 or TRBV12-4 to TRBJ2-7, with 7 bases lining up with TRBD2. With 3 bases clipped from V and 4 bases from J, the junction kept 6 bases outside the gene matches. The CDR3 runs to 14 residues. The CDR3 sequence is CASSFFAGVYEQYF. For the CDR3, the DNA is TGTGCCAGCAGTTTCTTTGCGGGGGTATACGAGCAGTACTTC.

The CDR3 DNA reads as TGTGCCAGCAGTCCACTCGGGGGTGCCGGGGAGCTGTTTTTT. This gives the protein CASSPLGGAGELFF. The rearrangement joins TRBV12-3 or TRBV12-4 to TRBJ2-2; the D gene is possibly TRBD2 (6 bases). The ends were cut back, 5 bases at V and 6 bases at J, with 13 bases in the middle. The CDR3 runs to 14 residues.

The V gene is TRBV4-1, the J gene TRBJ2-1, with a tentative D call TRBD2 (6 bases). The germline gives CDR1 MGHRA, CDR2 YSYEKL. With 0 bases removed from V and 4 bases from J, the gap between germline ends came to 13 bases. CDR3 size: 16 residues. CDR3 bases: TGCGCCAGCAGCCAAGAGCGGGGCCTAGGGTACAATGAGCAGTTCTTC. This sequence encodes CASSQERGLGYNEQFF.

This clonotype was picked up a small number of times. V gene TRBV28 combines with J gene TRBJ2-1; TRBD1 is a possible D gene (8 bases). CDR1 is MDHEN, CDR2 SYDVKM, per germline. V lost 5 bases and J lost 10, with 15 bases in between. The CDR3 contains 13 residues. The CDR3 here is CASSPTGGGEQFF. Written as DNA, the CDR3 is TGTGCCAGCAGTCCCACAGGGGGGGGGGAGCAGTTCTTC.

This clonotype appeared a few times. The CDR3 loop reads CASVSGGAVTDTQYF. The CDR3 bases are TGTGCCAGCGTATCGGGGGGGGCAGTCACAGATACGCAGTATTTT. The rearrangement uses TRBV9 and TRBJ2-3; 8 bases are a match to TRBD2. Germline assignment: CDR1 SGDLS and CDR2 YYNGEE. V trimming: 7 bases; J trimming: 2 bases; junction bases outside the gene matches: 9. This CDR3 is built from 15 residues.

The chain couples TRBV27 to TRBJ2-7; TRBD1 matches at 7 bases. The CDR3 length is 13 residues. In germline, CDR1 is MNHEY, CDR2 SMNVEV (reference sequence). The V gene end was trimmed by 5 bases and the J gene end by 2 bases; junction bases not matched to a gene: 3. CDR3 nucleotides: TGTGCCAGCAGTACAACAGGGGCCTACGAGCAGTACTTC. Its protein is CASSTTGAYEQYF.

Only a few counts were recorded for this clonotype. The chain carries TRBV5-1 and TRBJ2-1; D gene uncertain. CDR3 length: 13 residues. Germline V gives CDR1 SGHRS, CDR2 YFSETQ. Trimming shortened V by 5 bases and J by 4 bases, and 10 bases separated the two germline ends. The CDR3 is CASRTDSYNEQFF. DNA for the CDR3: TGCGCCAGCAGGACGGATTCATACAATGAGCAGTTCTTC.

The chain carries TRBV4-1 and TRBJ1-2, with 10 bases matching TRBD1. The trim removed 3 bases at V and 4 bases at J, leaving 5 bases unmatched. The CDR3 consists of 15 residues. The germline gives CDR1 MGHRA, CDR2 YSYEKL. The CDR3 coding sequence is TGCGCCAGCAGCCAGTCCGGGACAGGGGCCTATGGCTACACCTTC. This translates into CASSQSGTGAYGYTF.

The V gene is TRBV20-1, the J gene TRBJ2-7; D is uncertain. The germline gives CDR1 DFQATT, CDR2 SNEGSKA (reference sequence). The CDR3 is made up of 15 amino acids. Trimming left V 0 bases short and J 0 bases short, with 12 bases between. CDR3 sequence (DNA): TGCAGTGCTAGAGAGCCCTTATTAAGCTCCTACGAGCAGTACTTC. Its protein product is CSAREPLLSSYEQYF.

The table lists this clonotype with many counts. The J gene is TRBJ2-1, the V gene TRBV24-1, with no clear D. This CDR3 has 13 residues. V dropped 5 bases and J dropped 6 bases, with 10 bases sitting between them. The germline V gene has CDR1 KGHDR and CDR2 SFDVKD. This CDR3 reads CATSAQRLNEQFF. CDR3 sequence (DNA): TGTGCCACCAGTGCCCAAAGGCTCAATGAGCAGTTCTTC.

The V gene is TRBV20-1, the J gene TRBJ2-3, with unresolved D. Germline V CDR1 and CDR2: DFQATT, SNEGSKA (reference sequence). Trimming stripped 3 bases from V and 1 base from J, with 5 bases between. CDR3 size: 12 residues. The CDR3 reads CSASGRTDTQYF. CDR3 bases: TGCAGTGCTAGCGGCCGCACAGATACGCAGTATTTT.

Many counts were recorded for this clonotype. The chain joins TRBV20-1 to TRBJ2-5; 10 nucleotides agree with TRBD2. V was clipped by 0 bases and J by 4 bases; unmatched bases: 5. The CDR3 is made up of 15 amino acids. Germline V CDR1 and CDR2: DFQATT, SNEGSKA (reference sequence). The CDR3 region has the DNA TGCAGTGCTAGAGATGGGACTAGCGAGAGAGAGACCCAGTACTTC. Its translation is CSARDGTSERETQYF.

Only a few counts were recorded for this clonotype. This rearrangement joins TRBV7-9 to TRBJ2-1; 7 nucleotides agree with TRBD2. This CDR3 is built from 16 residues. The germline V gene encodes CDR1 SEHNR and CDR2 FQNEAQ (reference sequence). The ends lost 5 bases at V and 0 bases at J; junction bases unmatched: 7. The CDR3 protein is CASSPQRGSSYNEQFF. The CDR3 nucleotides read TGTGCCAGCAGCCCTCAGCGGGGTAGCTCCTACAATGAGCAGTTCTTC.